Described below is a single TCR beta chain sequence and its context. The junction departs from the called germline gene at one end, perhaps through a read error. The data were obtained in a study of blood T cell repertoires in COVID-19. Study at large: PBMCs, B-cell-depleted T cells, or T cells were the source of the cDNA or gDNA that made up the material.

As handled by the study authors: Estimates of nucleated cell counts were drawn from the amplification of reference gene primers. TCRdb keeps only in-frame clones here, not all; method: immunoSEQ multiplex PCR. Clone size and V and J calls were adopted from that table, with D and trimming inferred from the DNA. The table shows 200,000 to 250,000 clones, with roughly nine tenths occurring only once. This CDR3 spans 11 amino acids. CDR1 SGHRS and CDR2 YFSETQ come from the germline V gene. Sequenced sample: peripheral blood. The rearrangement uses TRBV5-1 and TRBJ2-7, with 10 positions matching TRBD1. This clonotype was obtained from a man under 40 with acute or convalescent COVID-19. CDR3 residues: CASSLPRDRGF. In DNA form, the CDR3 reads TGCGCCAGCAGCTTGCCACGGGACAGGGGATTC.